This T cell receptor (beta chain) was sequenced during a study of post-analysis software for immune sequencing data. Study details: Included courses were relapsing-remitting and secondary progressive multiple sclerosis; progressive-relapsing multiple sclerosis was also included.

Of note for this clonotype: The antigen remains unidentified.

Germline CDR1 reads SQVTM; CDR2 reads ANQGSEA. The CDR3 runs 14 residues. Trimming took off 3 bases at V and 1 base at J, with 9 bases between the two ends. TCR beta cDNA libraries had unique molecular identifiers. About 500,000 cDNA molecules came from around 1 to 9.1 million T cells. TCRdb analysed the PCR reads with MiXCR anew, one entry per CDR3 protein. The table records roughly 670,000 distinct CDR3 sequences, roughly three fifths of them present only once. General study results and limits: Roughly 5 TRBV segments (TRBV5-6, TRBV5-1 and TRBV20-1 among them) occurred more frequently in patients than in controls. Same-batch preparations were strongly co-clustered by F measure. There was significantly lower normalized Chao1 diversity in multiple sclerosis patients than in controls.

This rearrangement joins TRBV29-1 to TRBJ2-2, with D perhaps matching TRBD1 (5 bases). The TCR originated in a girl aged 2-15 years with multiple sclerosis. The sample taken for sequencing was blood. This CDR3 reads CSVDLGQNTGELFF. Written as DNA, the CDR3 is TGCAGCGTTGATCTCGGACAGAACACCGGGGAGCTGTTTTTT.